The clone carrying this T cell receptor (beta chain) was found a few times. No antigen is known for it. PCR was performed using 60 Vbeta and 13 Jbeta primers. The data were produced by immunoSEQ multiplex PCR, yet TCRdb's version contains in-frame clones alone and is incomplete. The sample yields approximately 190,000 clones, around 70% seen once. This record comes from a study of cytomegalovirus exposure and HLA in healthy donors. General study points: Several of the most significant clusters were apparently associated with common viral pathogens in a later analysis. Researchers catalogued 160 or so TCR beta chains as cytomegalovirus-associated.

The CDR3 is 16 residues long. From germline, CDR1 is SEHNR and CDR2 FQNEAQ (reference sequence). Trimming cost V 5 bases and J 0 bases, with 17 bases left between them. The source is a man aged 35 to 55 in good health and CMV-seropositive. The sequenced material came from PBMCs. This chain links TRBV7-9 with TRBJ2-7; no clear D. DNA of the CDR3: TGTGCCAGCAGCCCTTCAAATCCCCCGAGCTCCTACGAGCAGTACTTC. It is translated as CASSPSNPPSSYEQYF. The whole variable domain, filled in from reference TRBV7-9 and TRBJ2-7, reads DTGVSQNPRHKITKRGQNVTFRCDPISEHNRLYWYRQTLGQGPEFLTYFQNEAQLEKSRLLSDRFSAERPKGSFSTLEIQRTEQGDSAMYLCASSPSNPPSSYEQYFGPGTRLTVT.